The entry below gives a single TCR beta chain sequence along with its context. This sample stems from a study of blood T cell repertoires in COVID-19. Germline V gene sequence: CDR1 SGHAT, CDR2 FQNNGV. CDR3 length equals 14 residues. Trimming at V came to 6 bases and at J to 7 bases, leaving 5 bases not matched to a gene. The table came from immunoSEQ multiplex PCR; TCRdb's copy has only in-frame clones and leaves some out. The sample comprises under 200,000 clones, 82% of which are singletons, and 15% to 20% rests with the top ten. The chain joins TRBV11-2 to TRBJ2-2; 10 bases match TRBD2. The sequence came from a man aged 60-69 years who had recovered from COVID-19. The sequenced sample was PBMCs or T cells enriched from blood (not recorded which). CDR3 protein: CASRTSGTFGELFF. The CDR3 DNA reads TGTGCCAGCAGAACTAGCGGGACCTTCGGGGAGCTGTTTTTT.